Each of the 13 T cell receptor beta chains below was sequenced from the same sample in a study of blood T cell repertoires in COVID-19. TCRdb's copy holds only in-frame clones and misses some; the assay was immunoSEQ multiplex PCR. The sample holds approximately 390,000 clones, 90% seen once. Sequences were obtained from peripheral blood. Receptors originate from a man aged 18 to 30 with active or convalescent COVID-19.

This chain uses TRBV19 with TRBJ1-2; 7 bases match TRBD1. In germline, CDR1 is LNHDA, CDR2 SQIVND (reference sequence). V shed 5 bases and J 7 bases; nucleotides not matched to a gene: 7. CDR3 length equals 13 residues. CDR3 in amino acids: CASSPRDRSGYTF. Written as DNA, the CDR3 is TGTGCCAGTAGTCCGAGGGACAGATCTGGCTACACCTTC.

Here the CDR3 reads CASRVWQGAGQPQHF. The CDR3 bases are TGTGCCAGCAGGGTTTGGCAGGGGGCGGGTCAGCCCCAGCATTTT. This chain links TRBV28 with TRBJ1-5; TRBD1 agrees at 8 bases. Germline V gene data show CDR1 as MDHEN and CDR2 as SYDVKM. This CDR3 contains 15 residues. V trimming: 6 bases; J trimming: 6 bases; junction bases outside the gene matches: 10. The variable domain in full, completed from reference TRBV28 and TRBJ1-5, reads DVKVTQSSRYLVKRTGEKVFLECVQDMDHENMFWYRQDPGLGLRLIYFSYDVKMKEKGDIPEGYSVSREKKERFSLILESASTNQTSMYLCASRVWQGAGQPQHFGDGTRLSIL.

The V and J genes are TRBV15 and TRBJ1-5; D unresolved. In germline, CDR1 is LNHNV, CDR2 YYDKDF (reference sequence). The length of the CDR3 is 18 residues. V dropped 1 base and J dropped 1 base, with 17 bases sitting between them. CDR3 nucleotide sequence: TGTGCCACCAGCAGAGTCCTAAGAGGGAGCCGGAGCAATCAGCCCCAGCATTTT. Protein sequence: CATSRVLRGSRSNQPQHF. Drawing the rest from reference TRBV15 and TRBJ1-5, the complete variable domain is DAMVIQNPRYQVTQFGKPVTLSCSQTLNHNVMYWYQQKSSQAPKLLFHYYDKDFNNEADTPDNFQSRRPNTSFCFLDIRSPGLGDTAMYLCATSRVLRGSRSNQPQHFGDGTRLSIL.

The V gene is TRBV27, the J gene TRBJ2-5; 7 nucleotides align to TRBD2. The germline gives CDR1 MNHEY, CDR2 SMNVEV (reference sequence). Germline trimming cut 4 bases from V and 7 bases from J; bases unmatched to any gene: 18. The CDR3 consists of 17 residues. DNA for the CDR3: TGTGCCAGCAGTTCCGCTGGGGCGTCTAATTGGGGGGGGACCCAGTACTTC. Amino acid sequence: CASSSAGASNWGGTQYF.

This chain connects TRBV7-2 to TRBJ2-1, with TRBD2 matching 9 bases. Trimming removed 4 bases from V and 3 bases from J; junction bases left unmatched: 4. The CDR3 extends over 15 amino acids. Germline V gene sequence: CDR1 SGHTA, CDR2 FQGNSA. Here the CDR3 reads CASSSSLAGYNEQFF. The CDR3 region has the DNA TGTGCCAGCAGCTCCTCACTAGCGGGCTACAATGAGCAGTTCTTC.

The chain joins TRBV19 to TRBJ2-1, with 10 bases matching TRBD2. Germline loops: CDR1 LNHDA, CDR2 SQIVND (reference sequence). V lost 3 bases to trimming and J lost 7 bases; unmatched junction nucleotides: 15. This CDR3 is 18 amino acids long. For the CDR3, the DNA is TGTGCCAGTAGTATTAGGCTAGCGGGGGCCCTGAAACTAAATGAGCAGTTCTTC. It translates to CASSIRLAGALKLNEQFF.

The chain links TRBV11-2 to TRBJ2-1; 8 positions match TRBD2. Germline trimming cut 1 base from V and 2 bases from J; bases unmatched to any gene: 13. Germline assignment: CDR1 SGHAT and CDR2 FQNNGV. The CDR3 contains 19 residues. This chain's CDR3 is CASSLVSGRAGAAYNEQFF. CDR3 in DNA: TGTGCCAGCAGCTTAGTGAGCGGTAGAGCGGGGGCCGCCTACAATGAGCAGTTCTTC.

The V and J genes are TRBV28 and TRBJ2-3, with 7 bases that match TRBD2. The germline V gene encodes CDR1 MDHEN and CDR2 SYDVKM. CDR3 length: 16 amino acids. V lost 5 bases, J lost 4 bases, and 12 bases stayed unmatched. DNA for the CDR3: TGTGCCAGCAGTCCCGCTAGCGGAAGAATCCCAGATACGCAGTATTTT. Translating it yields CASSPASGRIPDTQYF.

This clone was observed a handful of times. The gene calls are TRBV18 and TRBJ1-1, with a tentative D call TRBD1 (6 bases). V was clipped by 5 bases and J by 3 bases, with 13 bases between them. The CDR3 covers 14 residues. Per germline, CDR1 KGHSH and CDR2 LQKENI. The CDR3, as DNA: TGTGCCAGCTCATCCCAAGGACAGCACACTGAAGCTTTCTTT. It specifies CASSSQGQHTEAFF.

CDR3 sequence reads: CASSASQGGLGNTIYF. The CDR3 bases are TGTGCCAGCAGCGCCTCACAGGGGGGTCTGGGAAACACCATATATTTT. The rearrangement links TRBV9 to TRBJ1-3; 8 positions agree with TRBD1. V shed 3 bases and J 4 bases; nucleotides not matched to a gene: 9. Germline loops: CDR1 SGDLS, CDR2 YYNGEE. The CDR3 contains 16 residues.

The V gene is TRBV4-1, the J gene TRBJ1-2, with TRBD1 as a possible D gene (5 bases). CDR3 length equals 16 residues. V was clipped by 0 bases and J by 4 bases, with 15 bases between them. In germline, CDR1 is MGHRA, CDR2 YSYEKL. CDR3 bases: TGCGCCAGCAGCCAAGAAGGAGGGGCGCCCGCCTATGGCTACACCTTC. It specifies CASSQEGGAPAYGYTF.

V is TRBV15 and J is TRBJ1-6; D remains ambiguous. V was clipped by 4 bases and J by 0 bases, with 7 bases between them. This CDR3 has 15 residues. Per germline, CDR1 LNHNV and CDR2 YYDKDF (reference sequence). As DNA, the CDR3 is TGTGCCACCAGCACCAAGAGCTCCTATAATTCACCCCTCCACTTT. It encodes CATSTKSSYNSPLHF.

The CDR3: CASSPTSSGFNSPLHF. As DNA, the CDR3 is TGTGCCAGCAGTCCCACCTCCTCAGGGTTCAATTCACCCCTCCACTTT. The J gene is TRBJ1-6, the V gene TRBV27; weak D call: TRBD1 (5 bases). Trimming shortened V by 5 bases and J by 7 bases, and 18 bases separated the two germline ends. From germline, CDR1 is MNHEY and CDR2 SMNVEV (reference sequence). The CDR3 is 16 amino acids.